This TCR beta chain was recorded in a study of T-cell reconstitution after alpha-beta-depleted transplantation in children listed by TCRdb under 2016. Background for the entire study: T-cell immune reconstitution after TCRalphabeta/CD19-depleted allogeneic hematopoietic cell transplantation in children was quantitatively tracked in the study by means of TCR repertoire profiling. Summary of the overall study and its limitations: Hyperexpanded clone frequencies declined over subsequent months; after one year, T-cell counts and TCRbeta diversity were mostly attributed to newly produced T cells. Apparently early alphabetaT-cell count recovery about two months after transplant reportedly relied on only several hundred rapidly expanded clones derived from non-depleted graft cells. The high TCRbeta diversity at day 60 in some patients was ascribed to recipient T cells and intrathymic progenitors that had survived conditioning.

The treatment or condition label on this specimen signifies: allogeneic hematopoietic cell transplantation with graft depleted of TCRalphabeta T cells and CD19 B cells. The children who served as transplant recipients had been given grafts of TCRalphabeta/CD19-depleted allogeneic hematopoietic cells. The cysteine opens and the phenylalanine closes a CDR3 of 13 amino acids. Kept here is only the CDR3 DNA, which spans 39 bases and is read in frame from base 1. Via the germline V gene, CDR1 is MDHEN and CDR2 SYDVKM. At the junction V is shortened by 8 bases and J by 2 bases; bases outside the gene matches: 4. Worth noting for this clonotype: Its binding antigen is unknown. No qualities accompany the bases; no much larger clone lies one base away.

The library relied on PCR. The sample was run on an Illumina HiSeq 2500. TCR library preparation used molecular barcoding, with unique molecular identifiers applied to normalize quantification of the TCRbeta repertoire. TCRdb reprocessing: public reads trimmed at Q25 with fastp, clones called with MiXCR, in-frame beta chains kept. For every CDR3 protein sequence, its rows merge into one entry that carries the most common genes and DNA. Within this sample are 610,000 or so distinct CDR3 sequences, with over 25% of them counted one time only. 35% to 40% of the sample belongs to the ten largest clones. The chain links TRBV28 with TRBJ2-3, with 7 middle bases fitting TRBD1. The sequencing here drew on PBMCs, taken before TCRalphabeta/CD19-depleted stem cell transplant. The source of this sequence is a boy under two years old with Wiskott-Aldrich syndrome, due to receive a stem cell transplant. The DNA sequence is given as TGTGCCAGCGGGGACAGTCACACAGATACGCAGTATTTT. It encodes CASGDSHTDTQYF.